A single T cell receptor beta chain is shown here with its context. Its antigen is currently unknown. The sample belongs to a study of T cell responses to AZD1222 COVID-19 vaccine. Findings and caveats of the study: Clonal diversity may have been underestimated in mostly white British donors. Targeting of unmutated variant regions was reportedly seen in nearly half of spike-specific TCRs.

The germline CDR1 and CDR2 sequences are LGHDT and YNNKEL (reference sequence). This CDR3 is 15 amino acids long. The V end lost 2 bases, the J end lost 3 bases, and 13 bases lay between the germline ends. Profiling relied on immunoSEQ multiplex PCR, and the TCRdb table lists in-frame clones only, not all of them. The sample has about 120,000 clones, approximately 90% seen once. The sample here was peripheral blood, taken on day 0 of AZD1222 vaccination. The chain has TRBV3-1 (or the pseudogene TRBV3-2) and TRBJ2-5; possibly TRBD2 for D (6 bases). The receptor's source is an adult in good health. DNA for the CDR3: TGTGCCAGCAGCCAACTAGTCCTAGCGAAAGAGACCCAGTACTTC. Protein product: CASSQLVLAKETQYF.